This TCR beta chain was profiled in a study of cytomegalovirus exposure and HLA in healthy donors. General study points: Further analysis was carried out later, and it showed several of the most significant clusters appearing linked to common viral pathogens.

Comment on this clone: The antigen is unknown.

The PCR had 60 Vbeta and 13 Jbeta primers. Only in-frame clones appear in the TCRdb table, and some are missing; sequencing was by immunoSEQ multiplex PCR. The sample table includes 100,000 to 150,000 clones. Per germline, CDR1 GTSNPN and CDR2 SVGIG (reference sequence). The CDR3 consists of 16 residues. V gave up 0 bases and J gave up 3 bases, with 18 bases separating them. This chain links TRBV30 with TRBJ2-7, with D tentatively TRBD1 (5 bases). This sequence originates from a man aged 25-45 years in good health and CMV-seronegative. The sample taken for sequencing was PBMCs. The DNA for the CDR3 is TGTGCCTGGAGTGTACTCCTCAGGGATCTTTTCTACGAGCAGTACTTC. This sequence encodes CAWSVLLRDLFYEQYF.